The 29 T cell receptor beta chains reported below all come from one sample, sequenced in a study of T cell responses to AZD1222 COVID-19 vaccine. Data came from immunoSEQ multiplex PCR; TCRdb stores just in-frame clones and leaves some out. The sample lists 80,000 to 100,000 clones; roughly 88% were seen once. Specimen: peripheral blood, collected 28 days after the second AZD1222 dose. The origin of the receptors is an adult who received the AZD1222 COVID-19 vaccine.

This clone was seen more than once but under ten times. J is TRBJ2-5 and V is TRBV19; D is ambiguous. Germline V gene lookup returns CDR1 LNHDA and CDR2 SQIVND (reference sequence). The CDR3 has 12 residues. The V and J ends lost 1 base and 2 bases respectively, with 2 bases between them. Here the CDR3 reads CASSIGQETQYF. CDR3 nucleotides: TGTGCCAGTAGTATAGGACAAGAGACCCAGTACTTC.

The rearrangement joins TRBV2 to TRBJ1-4, with D maybe TRBD1 (6 bases). Per germline, CDR1 SNHLY and CDR2 FYNNEI. V was cut by 3 bases and J by 3 bases, with 8 bases left in between. This CDR3 spans 14 amino acids. In DNA form, the CDR3 reads TGTGCCAGCAGTGATCAGGGGTCTAATGAAAAACTGTTTTTT. The encoded protein is CASSDQGSNEKLFF.

The chain combines TRBV19 with TRBJ1-5; possible D gene TRBD1, 5 bases. Between the trimmed V and J ends, which lost 0 bases and 2 bases, there was a span of 11 bases. Germline V gene sequence: CDR1 LNHDA, CDR2 SQIVND (reference sequence). The length of the CDR3 is 16 residues. CDR3 loop: CASSIEQGIGNQPQHF. Here the CDR3 DNA reads TGTGCCAGTAGTATAGAGCAGGGAATCGGCAATCAGCCCCAGCATTTT.

The chain carries TRBV20-1 and TRBJ1-5; D remains ambiguous. The CDR3 has 14 residues. The germline V and J ends were trimmed by 3 bases and 5 bases, with 14 bases remaining between them. Germline V gene data show CDR1 as DFQATT and CDR2 as SNEGSKA (reference sequence). CDR3 sequence reads: CSASAPNEYQPQHF. The CDR3 coding sequence is TGCAGTGCTAGTGCACCAAACGAATATCAGCCCCAGCATTTT.

The V and J genes are TRBV7-3 and TRBJ1-1, with D hard to call. V lost 3 bases to trimming and J lost 0 bases, with 5 bases between them. CDR1 is SGHTA, CDR2 FQGTGA, per germline. This CDR3 has 13 amino acids. The CDR3 DNA is TGTGCCAGCAGCTTTAGGATGAACACTGAAGCTTTCTTT. This encodes CASSFRMNTEAFF.

This clone came up once. The CDR3 coding sequence is TGTGCCAGCAGGCCCACAGGGGGCTCTGGAAACACCATATATTTT. This encodes CASRPTGGSGNTIYF. J is TRBJ1-3 and V is TRBV7-2; 8 nucleotides match TRBD1. The V gene end was trimmed by 6 bases and the J gene end by 0 bases; junction bases not matched to a gene: 4. Germline V lookup: CDR1 SGHTA, CDR2 FQGNSA. This CDR3 region has 15 residues.

The chain links TRBV28 to TRBJ2-5; TRBD1 agrees at 11 bases. The CDR3 covers 15 residues. After removal of 4 bases from V and 1 base from J, the junction contained 2 bases not matched to a gene. CDR1 is MDHEN, CDR2 SYDVKM, per germline. As DNA, the CDR3 is TGTGCCAGCAGTTACGGACAGGGGGCCCAAGAGACCCAGTACTTC. It yields the protein CASSYGQGAQETQYF.

This chain connects TRBV28 to TRBJ2-2; 8 bases align to TRBD1. This CDR3 region has 16 residues. V shed 4 bases and J 5 bases; nucleotides not matched to a gene: 9. CDR1 MDHEN and CDR2 SYDVKM come from the germline V gene. In DNA, the CDR3 is TGTGCCAGCAGTTCGGGGGCAGGGGGCCGTACCGGGGAGCTGTTTTTT. Its translation: CASSSGAGGRTGELFF.

The chain combines TRBV3-1 (or the pseudogene TRBV3-2) with TRBJ2-2; D remains unclear. Trimming pared 1 base from V and 1 base from J, leaving 4 bases between. This CDR3 is built from 14 residues. Germline lookup yields CDR1 LGHDT and CDR2 YNNKEL (reference sequence). The CDR3 spells CASSQGQNTGELFF. DNA of the CDR3: TGTGCCAGCAGCCAAGGGCAGAACACCGGGGAGCTGTTTTTT.

CDR3 DNA sequence: TGTGCCAGCTCACGAGGGCCGCCCGGGAATAATTCACCCCTCCACTTT. This sequence encodes CASSRGPPGNNSPLHF. V is TRBV18 and J is TRBJ1-6; D is unresolved. The germline gives CDR1 KGHSH, CDR2 LQKENI. This CDR3 has 16 amino acids. V was trimmed by 4 bases and J by 5 bases, leaving 15 bases between them.

V gene TRBV5-4 combines with J gene TRBJ1-2; 9 bases map to TRBD1. The J segment lost 2 bases and the V segment lost 6 bases, leaving 11 bases of the junction unmatched. This CDR3 is 16 amino acids long. Looked up from germline, CDR1 is SGHNT and CDR2 is YYREEE (reference sequence). In DNA, the CDR3 is TGTGCCAGCACCGTTGAACCGGGACAGGGAAACTATGGCTACACCTTC. Encoded protein: CASTVEPGQGNYGYTF.

The V call is TRBV2, the J call TRBJ1-2, with 10 bases fitting TRBD1. This CDR3 spans 16 amino acids. The J segment lost 4 bases and the V segment lost 3 bases, leaving 8 bases of the junction unmatched. CDR1 SNHLY and CDR2 FYNNEI come from the germline V gene. The CDR3 is CASSEGQGRRSYGYTF. In DNA form, the CDR3 reads TGTGCCAGCAGTGAGGGACAGGGGAGAAGAAGCTATGGCTACACCTTC.

The V and J genes are TRBV5-1 and TRBJ1-4; D not certain. CDR3 length: 15 amino acids. Germline lookup yields CDR1 SGHRS and CDR2 YFSETQ. The V end was cut by 0 bases, the J end by 5 bases, with 11 bases between. For the CDR3, the DNA is TGCGCCAGCAGCTTGGTTCTGGGGTCGAATGAAAAACTGTTTTTT. Protein: CASSLVLGSNEKLFF.

The gene calls are TRBV30 and TRBJ1-6, with a weak D call TRBD1 (5 bases). V gave up 4 bases and J gave up 7 bases, with 11 bases separating them. The CDR3 spans 13 residues. Germline V gene sequence: CDR1 GTSNPN, CDR2 SVGIG (reference sequence). CDR3 bases: TGTGCCTGGATAGGACAACCAAATTCACCCCTCCACTTT. Amino acids: CAWIGQPNSPLHF.

The V call is TRBV29-1, the J call TRBJ2-5; D may be TRBD1 (6 bases). The CDR3 is 15 amino acids. V lost 4 bases and J lost 3, with 18 bases in between. Germline assignment: CDR1 SQVTM and CDR2 ANQGSEA. Here the CDR3 DNA reads TGCAGCGTTGTCCCAGGGGCCAGTATGAAAGAGACCCAGTACTTC. Its translation: CSVVPGASMKETQYF.

The rearrangement uses TRBV28 and TRBJ1-3, with 9 bases that match TRBD1. With V trimmed by 8 bases and J by 0 bases, 2 bases remained unmatched. Germline CDR1 MDHEN, CDR2 SYDVKM. This CDR3 has 14 amino acids. CDR3 residues: CASETGGSGNTIYF. Written as DNA, the CDR3 is TGTGCCAGCGAGACAGGGGGCTCTGGAAACACCATATATTTT. Full variable domain (rest looked up from reference TRBV28 and TRBJ1-3): DVKVTQSSRYLVKRTGEKVFLECVQDMDHENMFWYRQDPGLGLRLIYFSYDVKMKEKGDIPEGYSVSREKKERFSLILESASTNQTSMYLCASETGGSGNTIYFGEGSWLTVV.

J is TRBJ2-6 and V is TRBV6-2 or TRBV6-3, with D possibly being TRBD2 (6 bases). V shed 5 bases and J shed 4 bases, with 18 bases lying between them. CDR1 MNHEY and CDR2 SVGEGT come from the germline V gene. This CDR3 contains 17 residues. The CDR3 loop reads CASSASPGVRGANVLTF. CDR3 in DNA: TGTGCCAGCAGTGCATCCCCGGGGGTGAGAGGGGCCAACGTCCTGACTTTC.

The V call is TRBV7-8, the J call TRBJ2-7; D possibly corresponds to TRBD1 (5 bases). The germline V gene has CDR1 SGHVS and CDR2 FQNEAQ. The CDR3 contains 15 residues. V dropped 1 base and J dropped 0 bases, with 10 bases sitting between them. The CDR3 loop reads CASSLDGHSSYEQYF. The CDR3 DNA reads TGTGCCAGCAGCTTAGATGGACACAGCTCCTACGAGCAGTACTTC.

This clone was counted only a few times. The gene calls are TRBV6-1 and TRBJ2-7; 13 bases map to TRBD2. From germline, CDR1 is MNHNS and CDR2 SASEGT. The CDR3 is made up of 15 amino acids. V was clipped by 1 base and J by 4 bases; unmatched bases: 1. CDR3 in amino acids: CASSEGTSGSYEQYF. The CDR3 bases are TGTGCCAGCAGTGAAGGGACTAGCGGGAGTTACGAGCAGTACTTC.

The rearrangement uses TRBV18 and TRBJ2-2; D is tentatively TRBD1 or TRBD2 (6 bases each). CDR3 length: 16 residues. V was cut by 6 bases and J by 1 base, with 15 bases left in between. From germline, CDR1 is KGHSH and CDR2 LQKENI. The CDR3 spells CASSLSQGGNTGELFF. DNA for the CDR3: TGTGCCAGCTCCCTTTCACAGGGAGGGAACACCGGGGAGCTGTTTTTT. The full variable domain, in which reference TRBV18 and TRBJ2-2 provide the parts outside the CDR3, is NAGVMQNPRHLVRRRGQEARLRCSPMKGHSHVYWYRQLPEEGLKFMVYLQKENIIDESGMPKERFSAEFPKEGPSILRIQQVVRGDSAAYFCASSLSQGGNTGELFFGEGSRLTVL.

The V and J genes are TRBV11-2 and TRBJ2-5; 7 positions match TRBD2. The germline CDR1 and CDR2 sequences are SGHAT and FQNNGV. CDR3 length: 18 residues. With 5 bases clipped from V and 1 base from J, the junction kept 16 bases outside the gene matches. The CDR3 DNA reads as TGTGCCAGCAGCCTTAGTAAGCGGCAGGGAGGGGTCCAAGAGACCCAGTACTTC. Translation: CASSLSKRQGGVQETQYF.

This clone was counted between two and nine times. The V gene is TRBV6-2 or TRBV6-3, the J gene TRBJ2-1; no firm D call. Germline values: CDR1 MNHEY, CDR2 SVGEGT. Trimming cost V 5 bases and J 9 bases, with 14 bases left between them. The CDR3 has 13 amino acids. CDR3 residues: CASSPGRRGEQFF. The CDR3 DNA follows: TGTGCCAGCAGTCCCGGCCGCCGCGGTGAGCAGTTCTTC.

This clone was counted only a few times. The J gene is TRBJ2-1, the V gene TRBV7-3, with D unresolved. The CDR3 has 13 residues. Germline CDR1 SGHTA, CDR2 FQGTGA. The V end was cut by 8 bases, the J end by 5 bases, with 13 bases between. The CDR3 DNA sequence: TGTGCCAGCGGCGGAAGTAATGACAATGAGCAGTTCTTC. It codes for CASGGSNDNEQFF.

The chain has TRBV6-2 or TRBV6-3 and TRBJ1-5; D gene uncertain. This CDR3 comprises 12 residues. Per germline, CDR1 MNHEY and CDR2 SVGEGT. Trimming took 5 bases from V and 4 from J, leaving 6 bases between them. The CDR3 DNA reads as TGTGCCAGCAGTAGGCCTAATCAGCCCCAGCATTTT. Translation: CASSRPNQPQHF.

The chain is built from TRBV5-5 and TRBJ1-3; D remains unclear. Germline CDR1 and CDR2: SGHKS and YYEKEE (reference sequence). V shed 5 bases and J shed 0 bases, with 12 bases lying between them. This CDR3 has 15 amino acids. CDR3 protein: CASRTGLTSGNTIYF. For the CDR3, the DNA is TGTGCCAGCAGAACGGGCCTTACCTCTGGAAACACCATATATTTT.

This sequence joins TRBV6-2 or TRBV6-3 and TRBJ2-3; D gene unclear. Trimming stripped 2 bases from V and 1 base from J, with 4 bases between. The CDR3 covers 13 residues. The germline CDR1 and CDR2 sequences are MNHEY and SVGEGT. The CDR3 here is CASSYPGTDTQYF. In nucleotides, the CDR3 is TGTGCCAGCAGTTACCCCGGCACAGATACGCAGTATTTT.

The CDR3 bases are TGTGCCACCAGCAGACAGAGCGGGAGTTCCTACGAGCAGTACTTC. Translating gives CATSRQSGSSYEQYF. V usage is TRBV15 and J usage is TRBJ2-7, with 8 bases lining up with TRBD2. J was trimmed by 1 base and V by 2 bases; bases with no gene match: 4. The V gene's germline CDR1 is LNHNV and CDR2 YYDKDF (reference sequence). This CDR3 is 15 amino acids long. The full variable domain, in which reference TRBV15 and TRBJ2-7 provide the parts outside the CDR3, is DAMVIQNPRYQVTQFGKPVTLSCSQTLNHNVMYWYQQKSSQAPKLLFHYYDKDFNNEADTPDNFQSRRPNTSFCFLDIRSPGLGDTAMYLCATSRQSGSSYEQYFGPGTRLTVT.

The chain combines TRBV28 with TRBJ1-1; D is perhaps TRBD1 (5 bases). V dropped 4 bases and J dropped 0 bases, with 18 bases sitting between them. This CDR3 comprises 17 residues. Per germline, CDR1 MDHEN and CDR2 SYDVKM. The CDR3 protein is CASSSRDGRYMNTEAFF. In DNA form, the CDR3 reads TGTGCCAGCAGTTCGCGGGACGGTCGTTACATGAACACTGAAGCTTTCTTT.

The chain joins TRBV5-1 to TRBJ2-7, with 7 bases matching TRBD1. This CDR3 is 15 amino acids long. J was trimmed by 2 bases and V by 3 bases; bases with no gene match: 8. Germline assignment: CDR1 SGHRS and CDR2 YFSETQ. In DNA, the CDR3 is TGCGCCAGCAGCTCTGGGACAGCCTTACCCTACGAGCAGTACTTC. This sequence encodes CASSSGTALPYEQYF.